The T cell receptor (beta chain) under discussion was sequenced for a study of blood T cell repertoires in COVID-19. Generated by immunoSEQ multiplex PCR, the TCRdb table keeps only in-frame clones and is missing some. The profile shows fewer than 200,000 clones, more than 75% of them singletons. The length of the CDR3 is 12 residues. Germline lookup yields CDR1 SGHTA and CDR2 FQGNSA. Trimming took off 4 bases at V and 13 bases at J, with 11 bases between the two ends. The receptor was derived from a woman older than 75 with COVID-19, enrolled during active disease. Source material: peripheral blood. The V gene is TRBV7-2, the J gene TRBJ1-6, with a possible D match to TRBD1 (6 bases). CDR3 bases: TGTGCCAGCAGCTATCAGGGGACCCCCCTCCACTTT. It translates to CASSYQGTPLHF.